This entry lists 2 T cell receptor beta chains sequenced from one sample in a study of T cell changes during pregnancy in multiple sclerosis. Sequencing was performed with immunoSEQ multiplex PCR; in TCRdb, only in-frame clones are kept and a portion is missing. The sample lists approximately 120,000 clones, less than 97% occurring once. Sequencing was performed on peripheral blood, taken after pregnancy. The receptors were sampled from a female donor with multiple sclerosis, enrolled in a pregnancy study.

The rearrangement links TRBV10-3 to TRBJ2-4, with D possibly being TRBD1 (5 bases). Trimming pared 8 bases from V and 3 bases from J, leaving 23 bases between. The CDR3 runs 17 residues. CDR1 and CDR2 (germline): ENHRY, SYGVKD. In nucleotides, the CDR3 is TGTGCCATCGGGGCATCGATAGCCCCTACGGGCAAAAACATTCAGTACTTC. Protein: CAIGASIAPTGKNIQYF.

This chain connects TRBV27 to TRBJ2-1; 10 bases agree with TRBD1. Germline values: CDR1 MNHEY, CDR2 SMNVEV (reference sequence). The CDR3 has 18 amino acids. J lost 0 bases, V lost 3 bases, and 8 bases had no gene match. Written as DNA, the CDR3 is TGTGCCAGCAGTTTCTGGACAGGGGGGATAAGCTCCTACAATGAGCAGTTCTTC. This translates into CASSFWTGGISSYNEQFF.